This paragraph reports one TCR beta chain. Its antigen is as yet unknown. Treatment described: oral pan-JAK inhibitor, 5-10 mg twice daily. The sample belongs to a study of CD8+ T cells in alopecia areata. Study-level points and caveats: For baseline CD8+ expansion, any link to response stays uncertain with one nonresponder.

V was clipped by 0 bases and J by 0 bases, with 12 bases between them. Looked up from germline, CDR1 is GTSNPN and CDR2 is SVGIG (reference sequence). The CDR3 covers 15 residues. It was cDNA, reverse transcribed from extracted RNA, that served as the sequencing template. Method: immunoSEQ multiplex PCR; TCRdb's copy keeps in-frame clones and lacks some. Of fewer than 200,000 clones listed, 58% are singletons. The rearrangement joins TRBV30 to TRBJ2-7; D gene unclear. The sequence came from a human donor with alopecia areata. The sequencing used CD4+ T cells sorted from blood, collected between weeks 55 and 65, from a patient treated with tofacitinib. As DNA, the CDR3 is TGTGCCTGGAGTGTCTGGTTAGACGGCTCCTACGAGCAGTACTTC. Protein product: CAWSVWLDGSYEQYF.